This is a list of T cell receptor beta chains from one sample in a study of vaccination effects on CD4 cells after COVID-19. For these TCRs, the target antigens are not known. The table came from immunoSEQ multiplex PCR; TCRdb's copy has only in-frame clones and leaves some out. The sample has 55,000 to 75,000 clones, under 75% seen once. The sample in question was CD4+ T cells from PBMCs cultured with HCoV-OC43 spike peptides, obtained before COVID-19 vaccination. These receptor sequences come from a human donor who received a COVID-19 vaccine. CDR3s include the opening cysteine and the closing phenylalanine or tryptophan. The D gene is left open where the match is weak. Clone size is shown for a subset of rows, as once, few, many or a class of expanded clone.

j_call v_call clone_size d_call cdr3_aa cdr3_nt
TRBJ1-1 TRBV6-5 NA NA CASRGPHSNTEAFF TGTGCCAGCAGGGGCCCCCATTCGAACACTGAAGCTTTCTTT
TRBJ2-5 TRBV7-2 NA NA CASSLVQGETQYF TGTGCCAGCAGCTTAGTTCAGGGGGAGACCCAGTACTTC
TRBJ2-6 TRBV27 NA TRBD1 CASSMDRAFSGANVLTF TGTGCCAGCAGTATGGACAGGGCCTTCTCTGGGGCCAACGTCCTGACTTTC
TRBJ2-4 TRBV10-3 NA NA CAISDSTVKNIQYF TGTGCCATCAGTGATTCAACAGTGAAAAACATTCAGTACTTC
TRBJ1-5 TRBV2 NA TRBD1 CAGGQDSNQPQHF TGTGCCGGAGGACAGGATAGCAATCAGCCCCAGCATTTT
TRBJ1-1 TRBV5-8 NA NA CASSRVGVNTEAFF TGTGCCAGCAGCCGAGTCGGGGTGAACACTGAAGCTTTCTTT
TRBJ2-5 TRBV6-6 NA NA CASRPRLGQETQYF TGTGCCAGCAGGCCGAGACTAGGTCAAGAGACCCAGTACTTC
TRBJ2-3 TRBV9 NA NA CASSSRSGADTQYF TGTGCCAGCAGCTCAAGATCAGGGGCAGATACGCAGTATTTT
TRBJ2-5 TRBV19 few TRBD1 CASSDRARETQYF TGTGCCAGTTCAGACAGGGCCCGGGAGACCCAGTACTTC
TRBJ2-1 TRBV27 NA TRBD1 CASKDRYGSNNEQFF TGTGCCAGCAAGGACAGGTACGGGTCAAACAATGAGCAGTTCTTC
TRBJ2-2 TRBV5-5 NA NA CASSSYPGFPNTGELFF TGTGCCAGCAGCTCCTATCCGGGTTTCCCGAACACCGGGGAGCTGTTTTTT
TRBJ1-2 TRBV24-1 few TRBD1 CATSEGQGLNYGYTF TGTGCCACCAGTGAAGGACAGGGGCTAAACTATGGCTACACCTTC
TRBJ2-6 TRBV6-5 NA NA CASSYSPYGANVLTF TGTGCCAGCAGCTATAGCCCCTATGGGGCCAACGTCCTGACTTTC
TRBJ2-3 TRBV5-8 NA NA CASRGGYTQYF TGTGCCAGCAGAGGGGGATATACGCAGTATTTT
TRBJ2-1 TRBV10-1 NA TRBD2 CASSAPSGGTEQFF TGCGCCAGCAGTGCGCCTAGCGGGGGGACAGAGCAGTTCTTC
TRBJ2-3 TRBV19 NA TRBD2 CASSLPTRGGQYF TGTGCCAGTAGTCTGCCTACCCGGGGGGGGCAGTATTTT
TRBJ2-3 TRBV9 NA NA CASSVARGDTDTQYF TGTGCCAGCAGCGTAGCCAGGGGGGACACAGATACGCAGTATTTT
TRBJ2-5 TRBV2 few NA CASGRGQTWETQYF TGTGCCAGCGGCCGGGGGCAGACATGGGAGACCCAGTACTTC
TRBJ2-3 TRBV9 NA NA CASSVGGSADTQYF TGTGCCAGCAGCGTAGGAGGGAGCGCAGATACGCAGTATTTT
TRBJ2-1 TRBV7-3 NA TRBD2 CASSLASASGEQFF TGTGCCAGCAGCTTAGCGTCGGCTAGCGGCGAGCAGTTCTTC
TRBJ1-1 TRBV30 NA TRBD1 CAGQGAAEAFF TGTGCCGGCCAGGGGGCGGCTGAAGCTTTCTTT
TRBJ1-6 TRBV4-3 NA NA CASSQDMQFYNSPLHF TGCGCCAGCAGCCAAGATATGCAGTTCTATAATTCACCCCTCCACTTT
TRBJ2-5 TRBV6-5 NA TRBD2 CASSWTSGGAGETQYF TGTGCCAGCAGTTGGACTAGCGGGGGGGCCGGGGAGACCCAGTACTTC
TRBJ2-3 TRBV2 NA TRBD2 CASSGAGGQDTQYF TGTGCCAGCAGTGGGGCGGGGGGGCAAGATACGCAGTATTTT
TRBJ2-2 TRBV11-2 NA TRBD1 CASRLNRGATGELFF TGTGCCAGCCGCCTTAACAGGGGTGCCACCGGGGAGCTGTTTTTT
TRBJ2-3 TRBV7-2 NA NA CASSLAGVGTDTQYF TGTGCCAGCAGCTTAGCGGGGGTTGGCACAGATACGCAGTATTTT
TRBJ2-5 TRBV10-2 NA TRBD2 CASSLGSGGLQETQYF TGCGCCAGCAGTTTGGGCAGCGGGGGTCTACAAGAGACCCAGTACTTC
TRBJ1-1 TRBV9 NA NA CASSAGLGGTEAFF TGTGCCAGCAGCGCGGGGCTAGGGGGGACTGAAGCTTTCTTT
TRBJ1-5 TRBV12-5 few TRBD1 CASGLVQGSAQHF TGTGCTAGTGGTTTGGTACAGGGGTCAGCCCAGCATTTT
TRBJ1-2 TRBV19 NA NA CASRQTATYGYTF TGTGCCAGTAGGCAAACAGCAACCTATGGCTACACCTTC
TRBJ1-2 TRBV7-2 NA NA CASSFGGDGYTF TGTGCCAGCAGCTTTGGGGGGGATGGCTACACCTTC
TRBJ1-6 TRBV9 NA NA CASSVESEINSPLHF TGTGCCAGCAGCGTAGAGTCCGAGATTAATTCACCCCTCCACTTT
TRBJ1-1 TRBV28 NA NA CASRVARGKNTEAFF TGTGCCAGCAGGGTCGCGAGGGGAAAGAACACTGAAGCTTTCTTT
TRBJ1-5 TRBV12-3/TRBV12-4 few NA CASSWSSNQPQHF TGTGCCAGCAGTTGGAGTAGCAATCAGCCCCAGCATTTT
TRBJ1-1 TRBV5-1 NA NA CASGSTQINTEAFF TGCGCCAGCGGATCGACCCAAATAAACACTGAAGCTTTCTTT
TRBJ1-2 TRBV7-2 NA TRBD1 CASSLAGGTGGGYGYTF TGTGCCAGCAGCTTAGCGGGCGGGACAGGGGGCGGCTATGGCTACACCTTC